This entry describes one TCR beta chain. Its matching antigen is unknown. TCRdb recomputed calls from the RT-PCR reads with MiXCR, one row per CDR3 protein. The profile shows hundreds of thousands of distinct CDR3 sequences, more than 15% of them singletons. These data are taken from a study of response to subunit inactivated influenza vaccine. Study findings and constraints: Every seasonal influenza vaccination brings in few new T cells, the authors suggested.

The receptor comes from a middle-aged man who received an inactivated influenza vaccine. The sequences come from PBMCs from blood, collected 12 days after vaccination.

The DNA for the CDR3 is TGTGCCAGCAGCACCGCCAGAACTACCTACAATGAGCAGTTCTTC. Amino acid sequence: CASSTARTTYNEQFF. The chain uses TRBV7-3 and TRBJ2-1; no firm D call. This CDR3 has 15 amino acids. The V end lost 5 bases, the J end lost 2 bases, and 13 bases lay between the germline ends. Germline V CDR1 and CDR2: SGHTA, FQGTGA.